This T cell receptor beta chain was recorded in a study of blood T cell repertoires in COVID-19 (dated by TCRdb to the early 2020s). About the investigation overall: Samples covering the acute and convalescent phases of COVID-19 were provided by collaborators in the United States, Italy and Spain. The prospective study material was composed of cDNA or gDNA derived from T cells, B-cell-depleted T cells, or PBMCs. Subjects who had been exposed to COVID-19, were actively infected with it, or had recovered from it provided the deeply sampled blood TCRbeta repertoires that made up the dataset. The repertoires were released in a freely available public database intended as a resource for research on the immune response to SARS-CoV-2. The samples were drawn from two sources: the first 160 participants of the ongoing ImmuneRACE study, and over 1,000 subjects contributed by 6 global collaborators. A de-identified subject ID, COVID-19 status, age in years and sex were almost always included in the sample metadata. Where HLA class I and class II types were available, the types were taken from metadata supplied by the sample provider, not from assay-based typing. The paper as a whole reports these results and caveats: The quantity of clinical and demographic metadata differed by source and by participant and was supplied without curation.

Taken from cysteine to phenylalanine, the CDR3 has 15 residues. CDR3 DNA is the only sequence kept; it has 45 bases, read in frame from the first base. Cut back by 7 bases and 1 base, the V and J ends lie 14 bases apart. CDR1 is given as MDHEN and CDR2 as SYDVKM, both from the germline V gene. Concerning this clone: The antigen it recognizes is unknown. The sample holds no much larger clone one base away, and base qualities are not on file.

The immunoSEQ Assay, a bias-controlled multiplex PCR, was used to amplify TCRbeta CDR3 regions from genomic DNA. The authors' pipeline ran thus. Within the assay, amplification of reference gene primers was used to estimate how many nucleated cells each sample contained. Sequence reads were collapsed and filtered to measure the absolute abundance of every unique TCRbeta CDR3 rearrangement. For each sample, productive Simpson clonality was calculated as the square root of Simpson's diversity index across productive rearrangements. TCRdb provides this immuneACCESS table in a form limited to in-frame rearrangements. Some clones are lacking; in checked studies, under half of them reflect an unresolved V gene, and why the rest are absent is not known. That table supplies the V and J calls and clone size; D and trimming were determined from the DNA. This sample comprises about 250,000 clones, 85% to 90% of them detected only once. The ten most abundant clones make up about 1.3% of the sample.

Collaborating institutions collected whole blood in K2EDTA tubes following their own protocols. For TCRbeta analysis, collaborator samples were shipped as frozen whole blood, as isolated PBMCs, or as DNA extracted from either sample type. The sequence joins TRBV28 to TRBJ2-4; TRBD1 might be the D gene, on 6 matching bases. This TCR came from a man older than 75 with acute or convalescent COVID-19. Sample: peripheral blood. Here is the DNA: TGTGCCAGCAACAGGGCCATTAACGCCAAAAACATTCAGTACTTC. It specifies CASNRAINAKNIQYF. The CDR3, completed at both ends by the reference TRBV28 and TRBJ2-4 genes, gives the full variable domain DVKVTQSSRYLVKRTGEKVFLECVQDMDHENMFWYRQDPGLGLRLIYFSYDVKMKEKGDIPEGYSVSREKKERFSLILESASTNQTSMYLCASNRAINAKNIQYFGAGTRLSVL.